This T cell receptor (beta chain) is drawn from a study of long-term antiretroviral therapy in people with HIV. Study results and limitations: Specimens of blood were obtained during about 2003 to 2018, possibly under older ART regimens. Control repertoires displayed wider CDR3 length ranges than the HIV repertoires. Even long-term ART left TRB diversity below transplant donor controls, despite gains. Clones with expansion before ART led the repertoire at all time points.

The V end lost 1 base, the J end lost 2 bases, and 11 bases lay between the germline ends. This CDR3 spans 15 amino acids. Germline CDR1 and CDR2: SGHRS and YFSETQ. Regarding this clone: Its antigen remains unknown.

Investigators performed immunoSEQ version v3.0 at survey level. Using immunoSEQ multiplex PCR, the repertoire was profiled, and TCRdb retains in-frame clones only, with some absent. The table shows 34,000 or so clones, with around 83% occurring only once. This clonotype originated in a woman aged 30 to 39 with HIV. The chain links TRBV5-1 to TRBJ2-3; TRBD1 is a possible D gene (6 bases). The starting material was unsorted PBMCs, obtained just under 2.9 years before starting antiretroviral therapy. Here the CDR3 reads CASSLLGQSTDTQYF. DNA of the CDR3: TGCGCCAGCAGCTTGTTGGGACAATCCACAGATACGCAGTATTTT.